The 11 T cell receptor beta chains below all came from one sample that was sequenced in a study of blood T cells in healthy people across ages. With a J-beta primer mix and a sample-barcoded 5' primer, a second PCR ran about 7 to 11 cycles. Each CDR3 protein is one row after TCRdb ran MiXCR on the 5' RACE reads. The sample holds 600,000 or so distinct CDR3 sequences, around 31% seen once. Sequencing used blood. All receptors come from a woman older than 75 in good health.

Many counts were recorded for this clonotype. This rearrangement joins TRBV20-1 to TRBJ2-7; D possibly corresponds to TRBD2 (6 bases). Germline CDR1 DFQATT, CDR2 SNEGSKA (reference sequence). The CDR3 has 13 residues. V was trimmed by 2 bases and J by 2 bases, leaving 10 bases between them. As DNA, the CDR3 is TGCAGTGCTAGACGACCGGGGGCCTACGAGCAGTACTTC. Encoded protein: CSARRPGAYEQYF.

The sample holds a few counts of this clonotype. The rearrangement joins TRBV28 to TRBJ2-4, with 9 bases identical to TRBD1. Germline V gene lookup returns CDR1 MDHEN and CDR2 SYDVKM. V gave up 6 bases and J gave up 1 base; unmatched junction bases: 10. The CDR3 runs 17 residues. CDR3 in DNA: TGTGCCAGCAGGCCTCTGGGGACAGGGCCCGCCAAAAACATTCAGTACTTC. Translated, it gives CASRPLGTGPAKNIQYF.

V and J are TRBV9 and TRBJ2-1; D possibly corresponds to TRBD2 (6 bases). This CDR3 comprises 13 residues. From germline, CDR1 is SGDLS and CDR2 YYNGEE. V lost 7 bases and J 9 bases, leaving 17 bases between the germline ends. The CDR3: CASGGASSGEQFF. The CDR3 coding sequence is TGTGCCAGCGGCGGGGCTAGCTCCGGTGAGCAGTTCTTC.

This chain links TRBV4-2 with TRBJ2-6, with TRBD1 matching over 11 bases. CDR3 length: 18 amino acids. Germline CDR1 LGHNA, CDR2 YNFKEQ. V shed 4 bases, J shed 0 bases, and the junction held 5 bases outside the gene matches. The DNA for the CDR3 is TGTGCCAGCAGCCCTCTGGGACAGGGGGACTCTGGGGCCAACGTCCTGACTTTC. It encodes CASSPLGQGDSGANVLTF.

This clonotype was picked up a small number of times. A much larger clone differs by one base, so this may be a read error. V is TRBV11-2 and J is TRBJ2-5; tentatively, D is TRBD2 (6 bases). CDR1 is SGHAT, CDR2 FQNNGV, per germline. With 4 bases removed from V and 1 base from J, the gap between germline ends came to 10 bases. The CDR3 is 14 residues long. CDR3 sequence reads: CASSCAGTQETQYF. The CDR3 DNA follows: TGTGCCAGCAGCTGCGCGGGGACCCAAGAGACCCAGTACTTC. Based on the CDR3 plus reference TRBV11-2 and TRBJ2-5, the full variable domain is EAGVAQSPRYKIIEKRQSVAFWCNPISGHATLYWYQQILGQGPKLLIQFQNNGVVDDSQLPKDRFSAERLKGVDSTLKIQPAKLEDSAVYLCASSCAGTQETQYFGPGTRLLVL.

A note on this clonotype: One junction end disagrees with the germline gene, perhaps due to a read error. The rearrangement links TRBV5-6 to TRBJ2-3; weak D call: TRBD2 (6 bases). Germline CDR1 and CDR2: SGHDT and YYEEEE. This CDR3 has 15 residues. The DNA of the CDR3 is TGTGCCGGCAGCTTGACGGCGGGGACCACAGATACGCAGTATTTT. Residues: CAGSLTAGTTDTQYF.

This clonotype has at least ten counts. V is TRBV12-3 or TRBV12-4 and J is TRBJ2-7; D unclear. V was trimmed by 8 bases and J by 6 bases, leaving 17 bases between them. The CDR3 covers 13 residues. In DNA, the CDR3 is TGTGCCAGCGCGCTGGGTGCGGCCTCCGAGCAGTACTTC. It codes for CASALGAASEQYF.

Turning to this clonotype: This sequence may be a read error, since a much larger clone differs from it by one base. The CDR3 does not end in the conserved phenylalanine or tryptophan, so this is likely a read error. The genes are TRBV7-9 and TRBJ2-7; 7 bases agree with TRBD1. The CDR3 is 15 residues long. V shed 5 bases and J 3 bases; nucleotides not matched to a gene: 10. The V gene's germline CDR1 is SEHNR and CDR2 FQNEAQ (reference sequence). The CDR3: CASSVDRDLIYEQYL. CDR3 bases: TGTGCCAGCAGCGTTGACAGGGACCTTATCTACGAGCAGTACCTC.

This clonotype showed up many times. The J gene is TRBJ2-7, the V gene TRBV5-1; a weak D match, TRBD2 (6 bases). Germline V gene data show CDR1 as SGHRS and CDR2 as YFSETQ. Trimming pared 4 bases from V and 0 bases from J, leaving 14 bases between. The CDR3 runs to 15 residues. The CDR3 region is CASSDRGLRSYEQYF. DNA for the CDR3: TGCGCCAGCAGCGACCGGGGACTTCGCTCCTACGAGCAGTACTTC.

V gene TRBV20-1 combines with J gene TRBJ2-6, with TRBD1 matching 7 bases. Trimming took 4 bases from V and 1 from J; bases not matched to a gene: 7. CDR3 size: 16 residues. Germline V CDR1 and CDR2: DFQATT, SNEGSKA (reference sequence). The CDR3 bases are TGCAGTGCTATGACAGGGTCAAGGTCTGGGGCCAACGTCCTGACTTTC. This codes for CSAMTGSRSGANVLTF.

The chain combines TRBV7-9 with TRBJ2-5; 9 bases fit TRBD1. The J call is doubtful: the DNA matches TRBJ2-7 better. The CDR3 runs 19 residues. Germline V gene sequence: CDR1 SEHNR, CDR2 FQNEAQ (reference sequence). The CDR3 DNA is TGTGCCAGCAGCTTTCCTCTCTGCCCCGACAGGGGGTGTCTCTACGAGCAGTACTTC. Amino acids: CASSFPLCPDRGCLYEQYF.